This T cell receptor beta chain came from a study of cytomegalovirus exposure and HLA in healthy donors. General study results and limits: The likely explanation for a cluster of highly shared sequence variants was sequencing artifact. It was reported that the classifier diagnosed cytomegalovirus status with high specificity and sensitivity in both the original and validation cohorts.

This PCR relied on a set of 60 Vbeta primers and 13 Jbeta primers. Produced via immunoSEQ multiplex PCR; TCRdb's table is partial and in-frame only. The table records some 150,000 clones, approximately 76% of them present only once. This clone was seen only a few times. Its cognate antigen is unknown. The donors gave bone marrow, and they were healthy. With V trimmed by 0 bases and J by 5 bases, 2 bases remained unmatched. Germline CDR1 and CDR2: LNHNV and YYDKDF (reference sequence). The CDR3 length is 15 residues. The V and J genes are TRBV15 and TRBJ1-4, with 8 bases fitting TRBD1. This receptor was obtained from a man in his sixties in good health and CMV-seronegative. Sequencing was done on a sample of PBMCs. CDR3 sequence (DNA): TGTGCCACCAGCAGAGATAACAGGGGGAATGAAAAACTGTTTTTT. The encoded protein is CATSRDNRGNEKLFF. The entire variable domain, with the rest obtained from reference TRBV15 and TRBJ1-4, is as follows: DAMVIQNPRYQVTQFGKPVTLSCSQTLNHNVMYWYQQKSSQAPKLLFHYYDKDFNNEADTPDNFQSRRPNTSFCFLDIRSPGLGDTAMYLCATSRDNRGNEKLFFGSGTQLSVL.